This TCR beta chain is from a study of beta chain features in type 1 diabetes. The study's findings and limits: Moderate yet significant TCRB CDR3 shortening was seen in Type 1 diabetes patients in all four CD4+ subsets. There were fewer insertions and more deletions at the VDJ junctions of type 1 diabetes patients. With patients and controls alike, PCR might favor shorter templates to an equal degree. Compared to healthy donors, patients appeared to have naive, central memory and Treg TCRB repertoires that were more alike.

The investigators reverse transcribed all of the isolated RNA, so they sequenced expressed TCRB transcripts. The method was immunoSEQ multiplex PCR; TCRdb's version includes in-frame clones alone and lacks a portion of them. The repertoire has around 710,000 clones, roughly 12% of them found once; the top ten carry roughly 0.12%. Worth noting for this clone: Its antigen is not known.

CDR3 size: 14 residues. CDR1 and CDR2 (germline): SGHTA, FQGNSA. Trimming pared 3 bases from V and 2 bases from J, leaving 9 bases between. Sample: naive CD4+ T cells from blood. The V gene is TRBV7-2, the J gene TRBJ2-3; D gene uncertain. The receptor was derived from a man aged 25-40 years with type 1 diabetes. Here the CDR3 DNA reads TGTGCCAGCAGCTTTAACGGAGCCACAGATACGCAGTATTTT. Its translation: CASSFNGATDTQYF. Variable domain in full (rest from reference TRBV7-2 and TRBJ2-3): GAGVSQSPSNKVTEKGKDVELRCDPISGHTALYWYRQSLGQGLEFLIYFQGNSAPDKSGLPSDRFSAERTGGSVSTLTIQRTQQEDSAVYLCASSFNGATDTQYFGPGTRLTVL.